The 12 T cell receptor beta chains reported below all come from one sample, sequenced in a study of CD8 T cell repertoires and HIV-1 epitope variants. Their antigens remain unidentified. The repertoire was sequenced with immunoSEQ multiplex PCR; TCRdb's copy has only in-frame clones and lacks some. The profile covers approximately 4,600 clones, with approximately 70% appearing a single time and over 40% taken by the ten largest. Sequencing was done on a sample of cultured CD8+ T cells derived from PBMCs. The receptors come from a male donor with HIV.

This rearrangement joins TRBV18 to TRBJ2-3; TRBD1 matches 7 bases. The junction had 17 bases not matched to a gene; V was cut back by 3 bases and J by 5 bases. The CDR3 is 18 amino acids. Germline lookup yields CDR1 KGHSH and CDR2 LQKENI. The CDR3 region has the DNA TGTGCCAGCTCACCGGTACCACACGGACAGGAGGTGGTAGATACGCAGTATTTT. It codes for CASSPVPHGQEVVDTQYF. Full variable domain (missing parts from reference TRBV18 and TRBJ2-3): NAGVMQNPRHLVRRRGQEARLRCSPMKGHSHVYWYRQLPEEGLKFMVYLQKENIIDESGMPKERFSAEFPKEGPSILRIQQVVRGDSAAYFCASSPVPHGQEVVDTQYFGPGTRLTVL.

CDR3 region: CASSEGTSGGAGTDTQYF. The CDR3 nucleotides read TGTGCCAGCAGTGAAGGGACTAGCGGGGGGGCCGGCACAGATACGCAGTATTTT. The chain is built from TRBV2 and TRBJ2-3, with 15 bases lining up with TRBD2. The CDR3 is made up of 18 amino acids. Germline V lookup: CDR1 SNHLY, CDR2 FYNNEI. V lost 1 base and J lost 1; bases outside the gene matches: 3.

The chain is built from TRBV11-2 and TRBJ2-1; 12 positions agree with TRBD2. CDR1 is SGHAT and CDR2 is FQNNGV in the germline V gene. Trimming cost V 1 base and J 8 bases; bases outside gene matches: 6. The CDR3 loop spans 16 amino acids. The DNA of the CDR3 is TGTGCCAGCAGCTTAGGACTAGCGGGAGATCGGGATGAGCAGTTCTTC. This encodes CASSLGLAGDRDEQFF.

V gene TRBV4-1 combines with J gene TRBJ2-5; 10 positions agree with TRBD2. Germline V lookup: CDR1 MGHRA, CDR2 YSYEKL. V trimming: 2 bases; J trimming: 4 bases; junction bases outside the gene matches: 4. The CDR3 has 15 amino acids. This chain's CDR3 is CASSQTSGIGETQYF. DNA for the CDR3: TGCGCCAGCAGCCAAACTAGCGGGATAGGAGAGACCCAGTACTTC.

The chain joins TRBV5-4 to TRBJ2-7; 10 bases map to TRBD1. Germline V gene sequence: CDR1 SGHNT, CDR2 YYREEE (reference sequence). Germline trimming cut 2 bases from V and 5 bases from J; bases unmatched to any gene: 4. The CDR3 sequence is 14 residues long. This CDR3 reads CASSFGTGVDEQYF. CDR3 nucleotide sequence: TGTGCCAGCAGCTTCGGGACAGGGGTCGACGAGCAGTACTTC.

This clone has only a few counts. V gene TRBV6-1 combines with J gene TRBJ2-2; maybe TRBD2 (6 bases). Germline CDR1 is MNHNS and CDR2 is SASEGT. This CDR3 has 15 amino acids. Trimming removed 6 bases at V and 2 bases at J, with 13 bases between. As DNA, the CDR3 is TGTGCCAGCAGCTCCGGGACTCTTAACACCGGGGAGCTGTTTTTT. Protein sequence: CASSSGTLNTGELFF.

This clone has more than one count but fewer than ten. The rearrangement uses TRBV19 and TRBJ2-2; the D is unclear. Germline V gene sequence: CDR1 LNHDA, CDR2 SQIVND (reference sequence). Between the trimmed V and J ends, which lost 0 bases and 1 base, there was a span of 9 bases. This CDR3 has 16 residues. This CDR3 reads CASSIDLRGNTGELFF. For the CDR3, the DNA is TGTGCCAGTAGTATAGATCTTCGTGGGAACACCGGGGAGCTGTTTTTT.

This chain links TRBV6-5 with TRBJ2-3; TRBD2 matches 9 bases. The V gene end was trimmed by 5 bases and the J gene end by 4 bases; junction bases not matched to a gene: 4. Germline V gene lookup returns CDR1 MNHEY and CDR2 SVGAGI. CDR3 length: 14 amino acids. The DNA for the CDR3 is TGTGCCAGCAGTATTAGCGGGGGCCCAGATACGCAGTATTTT. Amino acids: CASSISGGPDTQYF.

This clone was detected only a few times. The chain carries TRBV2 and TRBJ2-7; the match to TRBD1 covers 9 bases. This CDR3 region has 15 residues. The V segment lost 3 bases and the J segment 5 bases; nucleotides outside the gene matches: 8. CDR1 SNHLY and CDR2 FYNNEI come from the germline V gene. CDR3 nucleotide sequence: TGTGCCAGCAGTGAGGCGTTCGGGACAGGGAACGAGCAGTACTTC. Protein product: CASSEAFGTGNEQYF.

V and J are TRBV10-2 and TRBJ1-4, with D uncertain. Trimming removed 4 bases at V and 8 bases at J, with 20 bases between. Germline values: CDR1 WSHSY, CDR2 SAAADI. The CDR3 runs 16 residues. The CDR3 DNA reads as TGCGCCAGCAGTGTCTCCCCGGGCAGGAACGGAGAAAAACTGTTTTTT. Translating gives CASSVSPGRNGEKLFF.

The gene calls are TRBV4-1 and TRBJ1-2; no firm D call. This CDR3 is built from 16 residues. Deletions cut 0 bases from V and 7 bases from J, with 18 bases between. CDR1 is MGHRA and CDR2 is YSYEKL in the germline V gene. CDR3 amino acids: CASSQDLEGSWFGYTF. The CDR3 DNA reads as TGCGCCAGCAGCCAAGATTTAGAGGGTTCGTGGTTTGGCTACACCTTC.

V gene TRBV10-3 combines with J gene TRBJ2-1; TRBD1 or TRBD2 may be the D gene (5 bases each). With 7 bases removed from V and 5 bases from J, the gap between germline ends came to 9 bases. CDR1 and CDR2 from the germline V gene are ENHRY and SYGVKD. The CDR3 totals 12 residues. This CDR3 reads CAINQGDNEQFF. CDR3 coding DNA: TGTGCCATCAACCAGGGAGACAATGAGCAGTTCTTC.